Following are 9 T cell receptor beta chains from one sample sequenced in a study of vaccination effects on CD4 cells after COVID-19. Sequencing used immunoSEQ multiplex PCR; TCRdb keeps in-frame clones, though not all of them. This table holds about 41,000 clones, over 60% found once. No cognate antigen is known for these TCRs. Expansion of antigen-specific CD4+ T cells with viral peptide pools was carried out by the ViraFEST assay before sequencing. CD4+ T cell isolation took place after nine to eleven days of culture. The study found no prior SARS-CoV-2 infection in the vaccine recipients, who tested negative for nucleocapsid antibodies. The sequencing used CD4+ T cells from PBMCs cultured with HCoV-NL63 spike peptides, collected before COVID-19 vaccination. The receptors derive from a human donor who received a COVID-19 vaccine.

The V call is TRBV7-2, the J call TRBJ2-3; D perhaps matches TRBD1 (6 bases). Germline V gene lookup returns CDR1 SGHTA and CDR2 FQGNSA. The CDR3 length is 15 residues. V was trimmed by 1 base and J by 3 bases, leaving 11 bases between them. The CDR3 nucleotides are TGTGCCAGCAGCTTAGTTACAGGGTTTACAGATACGCAGTATTTT. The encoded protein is CASSLVTGFTDTQYF.

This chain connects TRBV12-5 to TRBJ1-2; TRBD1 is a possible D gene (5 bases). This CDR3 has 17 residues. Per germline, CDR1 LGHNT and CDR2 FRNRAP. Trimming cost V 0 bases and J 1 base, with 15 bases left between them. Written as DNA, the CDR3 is TGTGCTAGTGGTTTGGTACAAGGGGACCAATATAACTATGGCTACACCTTC. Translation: CASGLVQGDQYNYGYTF.

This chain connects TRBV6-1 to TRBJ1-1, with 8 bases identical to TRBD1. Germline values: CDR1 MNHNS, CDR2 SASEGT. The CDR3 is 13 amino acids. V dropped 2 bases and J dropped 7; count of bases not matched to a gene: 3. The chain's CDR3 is CASSERQGYEAFF. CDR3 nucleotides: TGTGCCAGCAGTGAAAGACAGGGGTATGAAGCTTTCTTT.

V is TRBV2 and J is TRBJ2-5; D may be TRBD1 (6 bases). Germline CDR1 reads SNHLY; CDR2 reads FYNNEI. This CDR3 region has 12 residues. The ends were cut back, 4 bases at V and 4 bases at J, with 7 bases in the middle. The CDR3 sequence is CASSGRGETQYF. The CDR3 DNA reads TGTGCCAGCAGTGGCAGGGGAGAGACCCAGTACTTC.

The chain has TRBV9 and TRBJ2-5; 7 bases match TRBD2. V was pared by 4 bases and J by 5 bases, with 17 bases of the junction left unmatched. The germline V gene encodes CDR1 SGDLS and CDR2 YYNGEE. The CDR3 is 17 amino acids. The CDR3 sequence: CASSSGPGLIFVETQYF. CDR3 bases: TGTGCCAGCAGCTCTGGACCGGGACTAATATTTGTCGAGACCCAGTACTTC.

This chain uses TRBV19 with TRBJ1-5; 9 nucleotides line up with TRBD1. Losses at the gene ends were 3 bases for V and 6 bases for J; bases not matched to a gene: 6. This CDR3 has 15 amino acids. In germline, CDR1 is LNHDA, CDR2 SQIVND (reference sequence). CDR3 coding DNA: TGTGCCAGTAGTATCAAGACAGGGGGAACTCAGCCCCAGCATTTT. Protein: CASSIKTGGTQPQHF.

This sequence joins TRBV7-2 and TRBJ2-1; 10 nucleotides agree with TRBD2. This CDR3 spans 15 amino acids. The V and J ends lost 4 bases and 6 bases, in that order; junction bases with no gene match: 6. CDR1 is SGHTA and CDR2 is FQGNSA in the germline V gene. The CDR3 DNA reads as TGTGCCAGCAGCTGGCTAGCGGGGGTGAGCAATGAGCAGTTCTTC. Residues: CASSWLAGVSNEQFF.

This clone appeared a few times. The CDR3 nucleotides are TGCAGTGCTAGTTTATCCGCCGAGACCCAGTACTTC. Its protein product is CSASLSAETQYF. This chain joins TRBV20-1 and TRBJ2-5, with unresolved D. V was shortened by 3 bases and J by 5 bases, with 10 bases between the two germline ends. Looked up from germline, CDR1 is DFQATT and CDR2 is SNEGSKA (reference sequence). The CDR3 is 12 residues long.

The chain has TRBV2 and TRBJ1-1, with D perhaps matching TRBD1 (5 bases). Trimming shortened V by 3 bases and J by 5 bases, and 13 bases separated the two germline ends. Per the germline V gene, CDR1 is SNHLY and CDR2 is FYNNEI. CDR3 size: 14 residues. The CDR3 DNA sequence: TGTGCCAGCAGTGATCAGGGATCGGATACTGAAGCTTTCTTT. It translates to CASSDQGSDTEAFF.